Following are 23 T cell receptor beta chains from one sample sequenced in a study of T-cell memory formation after mild COVID-19 (dated by TCRdb to the early 2020s). Libraries were built with 5' RACE. Sequenced on an Illumina NovaSeq 6000. TCRdb trimmed the raw reads at Q25, called clones with MiXCR and kept productive beta chains. When rows share a CDR3 protein, they turn into one entry using the most common DNA and genes. The sample table lists 450,000 to 650,000 distinct CDR3 sequences, roughly 17% of them with a count of one. 12% of the sample belongs to the ten largest clones. What was sequenced was PBMCs or a T cell subset sorted from them (not recorded which). These receptors all stem from an adult woman who had mild COVID-19 (a few samples of this study predate the infection). The sample titles of this study are shuffled in the database, so cell type and time point are left out; the donor was told from shared clones.

This clonotype was picked up a small number of times. The chain couples TRBV24-1 to TRBJ2-2; 7 bases are shared with TRBD1. CDR1 is KGHDR, CDR2 SFDVKD, per germline. V was pared by 5 bases and J by 4 bases, with 12 bases of the junction left unmatched. The CDR3 loop spans 17 amino acids. CDR3 protein: CATSALTGASGTGELFF. Here the CDR3 DNA reads TGTGCCACCAGTGCTCTTACAGGGGCGTCCGGCACCGGGGAGCTGTTTTTT.

This clonotype was detected ten times or more. This chain connects TRBV7-9 to TRBJ2-1; perhaps TRBD1 as D (5 bases). V gave up 5 bases and J gave up 6 bases, with 14 bases separating them. The CDR3 has 14 residues. Germline CDR1 SEHNR, CDR2 FQNEAQ (reference sequence). The CDR3 loop reads CASSPPDSSNEQFF. CDR3 bases: TGTGCCAGCAGCCCCCCTGACAGTAGCAATGAGCAGTTCTTC.

V gene TRBV5-1 combines with J gene TRBJ1-5; the D gene is possibly TRBD1 (5 bases). Trimming stripped 3 bases from V and 4 bases from J, with 11 bases between. The CDR3 is 14 residues long. Germline loops: CDR1 SGHRS, CDR2 YFSETQ. In DNA form, the CDR3 reads TGCGCCAGCAGCTCGTGGGGGGGTAATCAGCCCCAGCATTTT. Its translation: CASSSWGGNQPQHF.

The V call is TRBV2, the J call TRBJ2-1; D possibly corresponds to TRBD1 (5 bases). V was trimmed by 3 bases and J by 10 bases, leaving 7 bases between them. The CDR3 covers 11 residues. Germline-derived CDR1 and CDR2 are SNHLY and FYNNEI. DNA for the CDR3: TGTGCCAGCAGTGAGGGGCGGGAGCAGTTCTTC. Its translation: CASSEGREQFF. Full variable domain (rest looked up from reference TRBV2 and TRBJ2-1): EPEVTQTPSHQVTQMGQEVILRCVPISNHLYFYWYRQILGQKVEFLVSFYNNEISEKSEIFDDQFSVERPDGSNFTLKIRSTKLEDSAMYFCASSEGREQFFGPGTRLTVL.

In its sample, this clonotype was seen a few times. V is TRBV20-1 and J is TRBJ1-6; no firm D call. This CDR3 has 15 amino acids. Germline V gene data show CDR1 as DFQATT and CDR2 as SNEGSKA (reference sequence). Trimming took off 3 bases at V and 8 bases at J, with 17 bases between the two ends. CDR3 sequence (DNA): TGCAGTGCTAGGTCGGCGATTTGGGCTGATTCACCCCTCCACTTT. This codes for CSARSAIWADSPLHF.

V gene TRBV4-2 combines with J gene TRBJ2-3; 9 bases agree with TRBD2. Looked up from germline, CDR1 is LGHNA and CDR2 is YNFKEQ. V shed 2 bases and J 3 bases; nucleotides not matched to a gene: 12. The CDR3 contains 18 residues. The CDR3 DNA is TGTGCCAGCAGCCAAAAGGTGCCTAGCGGGGCCCTTACAGATACGCAGTATTTT. Translated, it gives CASSQKVPSGALTDTQYF.

This clonotype was counted a few times. The chain joins TRBV7-6 to TRBJ1-3; 7 nucleotides match TRBD1. V shed 6 bases, J shed 0 bases, and the junction held 8 bases outside the gene matches. Per the germline V gene, CDR1 is SGHVS and CDR2 is FNYEAQ. The CDR3 contains 16 residues. The chain's CDR3 is CASRDNRGSSGNTIYF. The CDR3 nucleotides are TGTGCCAGCAGAGACAACAGGGGCTCCTCTGGAAACACCATATATTTT.

As regards this clonotype: The junction shows a germline mismatch at one end, possibly a read error. This sequence joins TRBV12-3 or TRBV12-4 and TRBJ2-1; TRBD2 matches 11 bases. The CDR3 runs to 19 residues. The CDR3 spells CARSSHRGRGLADYNEQFF. CDR3 DNA: TGTGCCAGAAGTTCACACCGGGGACGGGGACTAGCGGACTACAATGAGCAGTTCTTC.

The rearrangement uses TRBV4-1 and TRBJ1-2; 7 bases are a match to TRBD1. Trimming removed 6 bases from V and 0 bases from J; junction bases left unmatched: 7. The CDR3 has 15 residues. Per germline, CDR1 MGHRA and CDR2 YSYEKL. This CDR3 is CASRVTGTANYGYTF. CDR3 in DNA: TGCGCCAGCAGAGTAACCGGGACAGCTAACTATGGCTACACCTTC.

The chain employs TRBV10-3 and TRBJ2-3; tentatively, D is TRBD2 (6 bases). Per germline, CDR1 ENHRY and CDR2 SYGVKD. V lost 6 bases, J lost 2 bases, and 12 bases lay in between. The CDR3 sequence is 14 residues long. The CDR3, as DNA: TGTGCCATCAGGGGGGACTTCCTCACAGATACGCAGTATTTT. It is translated as CAIRGDFLTDTQYF.

The genes are TRBV5-1 and TRBJ2-1, with 11 bases identical to TRBD2. V lost 0 bases to trimming and J lost 7 bases; unmatched junction nucleotides: 3. Germline CDR1 SGHRS, CDR2 YFSETQ. CDR3 length: 15 amino acids. In DNA, the CDR3 is TGCGCCAGCAGCTTGGTTCCTAGCGGGGGGAATGAGCAGTTCTTC. This sequence encodes CASSLVPSGGNEQFF.

The gene calls are TRBV12-3 or TRBV12-4 and TRBJ2-7; 8 bases match TRBD2. The CDR3 loop spans 14 amino acids. The V gene end was trimmed by 8 bases and the J gene end by 5 bases; junction bases not matched to a gene: 11. The CDR3 reads CASGPGGSVNEQYF. DNA for the CDR3: TGTGCCAGCGGCCCGGGGGGGAGTGTAAACGAGCAGTACTTC.

The V call is TRBV4-1, the J call TRBJ2-5; D may be TRBD1 or TRBD2 (6 bases each). Germline V gives CDR1 MGHRA, CDR2 YSYEKL. V shed 6 bases and J shed 5 bases, with 19 bases lying between them. This CDR3 contains 15 residues. CDR3: CASRRHRDFGETQYF. Written as DNA, the CDR3 is TGCGCCAGCAGGCGTCACAGGGACTTCGGGGAGACCCAGTACTTC.

This clonotype was counted only a few times. The chain couples TRBV7-9 to TRBJ1-1; perhaps TRBD1 as D (6 bases). The V gene lost 4 bases and the J gene lost 11 bases, with 26 bases spanning the gap. Germline values: CDR1 SEHNR, CDR2 FQNEAQ (reference sequence). CDR3 length equals 16 residues. CDR3 DNA: TGTGCCAGCAGCTCCCTCCCCGGCAGGGGCTATCAGGATGCTTTCTTT. Translating gives CASSSLPGRGYQDAFF. Full variable domain (remainder filled in from reference TRBV7-9 and TRBJ1-1): DTGVSQNPRHKITKRGQNVTFRCDPISEHNRLYWYRQTLGQGPEFLTYFQNEAQLEKSRLLSDRFSAERPKGSFSTLEIQRTEQGDSAMYLCASSSLPGRGYQDAFFGQGTRLTVV.

This clonotype was picked up many times. Mismatch with germline at one junction end may stem from a read error. V is TRBV7-9 and J is TRBJ1-3, with no clear D. Looked up from germline, CDR1 is SEHNR and CDR2 is FQNEAQ (reference sequence). This CDR3 comprises 13 residues. The DNA of the CDR3 is TGTGCCAGCAGTTTAGCTGGTGGAAACACCATATATTTT. Protein: CASSLAGGNTIYF.

This chain joins TRBV7-8 and TRBJ1-5, with D possibly being TRBD1 (6 bases). The CDR3 is 16 amino acids. CDR1 is SGHVS, CDR2 FQNEAQ, per germline. V was shortened by 6 bases and J by 5 bases, with 20 bases between the two germline ends. CDR3 nucleotides: TGTGCCAGCAGGTTAAACCCGGGGGCAGTGGATCAGCCCCAGCATTTT. This gives the protein CASRLNPGAVDQPQHF. The whole variable domain, filled in from reference TRBV7-8 and TRBJ1-5, reads GAGVSQSPRYKVAKRGQDVALRCDPISGHVSLFWYQQALGQGPEFLTYFQNEAQLDKSGLPSDRFFAERPEGSVSTLKIQRTQQEDSAVYLCASRLNPGAVDQPQHFGDGTRLSIL.

This clonotype was observed a handful of times. The rearrangement links TRBV9 to TRBJ2-7; D is perhaps TRBD1 or TRBD2 (5 bases each). Trimming shortened V by 0 bases and J by 6 bases, and 16 bases separated the two germline ends. The CDR3 extends over 15 amino acids. The germline V gene encodes CDR1 SGDLS and CDR2 YYNGEE. CDR3 in amino acids: CASSVGPQVGSEQYF. Written as DNA, the CDR3 is TGTGCCAGCAGCGTAGGACCACAGGTGGGGAGCGAGCAGTACTTC.

This clonotype was observed at least ten times. The V call is TRBV19, the J call TRBJ1-2, with TRBD1 matching 9 bases. The CDR3 length is 13 residues. V gave up 7 bases and J gave up 7 bases; unmatched junction bases: 7. In germline, CDR1 is LNHDA, CDR2 SQIVND (reference sequence). The CDR3, as DNA: TGTGCCAGTAACCGGGACAGGGTGAGTGGCTACACCTTC. Amino acids: CASNRDRVSGYTF.

There are many counts of this clonotype. Compared with germline, one end of the junction differs, possibly owing to a read error. The J gene is TRBJ2-1, the V gene TRBV7-7, with D uncertain. CDR1 and CDR2 (germline): SSHAT, FNYEAQ (reference sequence). The CDR3 length is 11 residues. This CDR3 reads CASSTPHEQFF. The CDR3 nucleotides read TGTGCTAGCAGCACCCCCCATGAGCAGTTCTTC.

The rearrangement uses TRBV27 and TRBJ1-2, with TRBD1 identical over 7 bases. Germline-derived CDR1 and CDR2 are MNHEY and SMNVEV (reference sequence). The CDR3 is 17 amino acids. Trimming cost V 3 bases and J 6 bases; bases outside gene matches: 16. The CDR3, as DNA: TGTGCCAGCAGTTTTTATTCTCCGGGACAGAAGCGCCATGGCTACACCTTC. This gives the protein CASSFYSPGQKRHGYTF.

This clonotype came up a few times. This chain joins TRBV14 and TRBJ1-4, with a tentative D call TRBD1 (6 bases). The CDR3 loop spans 16 amino acids. Trimming removed 0 bases from V and 7 bases from J, with 15 bases in between. The germline V gene has CDR1 SGHDN and CDR2 FVKESK. The CDR3, as DNA: TGTGCCAGCAGCCAAGATCTGGCAGGGGAGGGTGAAAAACTGTTTTTT. Its translation is CASSQDLAGEGEKLFF.

The sample holds a few counts of this clonotype. The rearrangement links TRBV20-1 to TRBJ2-7; D perhaps matches TRBD1 (6 bases). Per the germline V gene, CDR1 is DFQATT and CDR2 is SNEGSKA (reference sequence). The CDR3 has 13 amino acids. Trimming shortened V by 4 bases and J by 2 bases, and 12 bases separated the two germline ends. DNA of the CDR3: TGCAGTGCTATCTACCGGACAGCCTACGAGCAGTACTTC. It codes for CSAIYRTAYEQYF.

The V call is TRBV7-2, the J call TRBJ1-3; 8 bases line up with TRBD1. The CDR3 extends over 17 amino acids. Trimming removed 5 bases from V and 1 base from J; junction bases left unmatched: 10. The V gene's germline CDR1 is SGHTA and CDR2 FQGNSA. The CDR3 region has the DNA TGTGCCAGCAGCCGCCCGGACAGGGAAGGATCTGGAAACACCATATATTTT. It codes for CASSRPDREGSGNTIYF.